This record looks at one TCR beta chain sequence and its context. This sample was taken from a study of T cells expressing NK-cell markers. Study background: All TCR beta repertoires analysed originated from sorted CD3+CD56+NKG2C+, CD3+CD56+NKG2C- and CD3+CD56-NKG2C+ T cells.

The CDR3 covers 13 residues. CDR1 is SGHVS and CDR2 is FQNEAQ in the germline V gene. TCRdb re-called the 5' RACE reads; every CDR3 protein appears as one record, without DNA. The sample's table shows roughly 300,000 distinct CDR3 sequences. The TCR was taken from a woman between 18 and 69 years old in good health. This sequence joins TRBV7-8 and TRBJ2-1; lacking DNA, the TRBD1 call made by TCRdb goes unchecked. Sample: blood T cells: a sorted CD56 or NKG2C T cell subset, CD4+ or CD8+ T cells, or bulk PBMC T cells (not recorded which). CDR3 residues: CASSLSYGDRVFF.